The rows below give T cell receptor beta chains drawn from one sample of a study of read filtering for tumor transcriptome and immune sequencing. MiXCR, run by TCRdb on the reads, gives a single entry per CDR3 protein. The sample holds 45,000 to 55,000 distinct CDR3 sequences, around 19% seen once. The sequencing sample was made of a population of CD138-negative cells sorted from bone marrow. All receptors come from a donor at least 40 years old with multiple myeloma. The CDR3 runs from the conserved cysteine through the conserved F or W. Fields, in order: CDR3 DNA, CDR3 protein, V gene, J gene, D gene, clone size. A D gene is named only where the DNA matches it firmly. The listing skips clone size in some rows; elsewhere it reads once, few, many or a size class.

cdr3_nt: TGTGCCAGCAGCCCTTCAGGGCGTTGGGGCAATCAGCCCCAGCATTTT; cdr3_aa: CASSPSGRWGNQPQHF; v_call: TRBV6-5; j_call: TRBJ1-5; d_call: NA; clone_size: many
cdr3_nt: TGCAGCGTTTATTACCGGGACAGGGTCACAGATACGCAGTATTTT; cdr3_aa: CSVYYRDRVTDTQYF; v_call: TRBV29-1; j_call: TRBJ2-3; d_call: TRBD1; clone_size: many
cdr3_nt: TGCAGCGTTGAGGAGGGGCAGGGGCGGGCCAAAAACATTCAGTACTTC; cdr3_aa: CSVEEGQGRAKNIQYF; v_call: TRBV29-1; j_call: TRBJ2-4; d_call: NA; clone_size: many
cdr3_nt: TGTGCCAGCAGTTTATATCGACAAGCCGGGGAGCTGTTTTTT; cdr3_aa: CASSLYRQAGELFF; v_call: TRBV27; j_call: TRBJ2-2; d_call: NA; clone_size: many
cdr3_nt: TGTGCCACCAGCAGAGATAGGACAGGTTCCGCGATTGAAGCTTTCTTT; cdr3_aa: CATSRDRTGSAIEAFF; v_call: TRBV15; j_call: TRBJ1-1; d_call: TRBD1; clone_size: few
cdr3_nt: TGCAGCGTTCATAATCCAGAAACTTACACTGAAGCTTTCTTT; cdr3_aa: CSVHNPETYTEAFF; v_call: TRBV29-1; j_call: TRBJ1-1; d_call: NA; clone_size: NA
cdr3_nt: TGCAGCGTTGACCTAAAACCGGGACAGGGGGACTATGGCTACACCTTC; cdr3_aa: CSVDLKPGQGDYGYTF; v_call: TRBV29-1; j_call: TRBJ1-2; d_call: TRBD1; clone_size: many
cdr3_nt: TGCGCCAGCAGCCCCTCCGCGGGGGAAGAGACCCAGTACTTC; cdr3_aa: CASSPSAGEETQYF; v_call: TRBV5-1; j_call: TRBJ2-5; d_call: TRBD2; clone_size: NA
cdr3_nt: TGCGCCAGCAGCTTAATGTCTGCGAACACTGAAGCTTTCTTT; cdr3_aa: CASSLMSANTEAFF; v_call: TRBV5-1; j_call: TRBJ1-1; d_call: NA; clone_size: many
cdr3_nt: TGTGCCAGCAGCTTCACGGACAGGGATGACACTGAAGCTTTCTTT; cdr3_aa: CASSFTDRDDTEAFF; v_call: TRBV11-2; j_call: TRBJ1-1; d_call: TRBD1; clone_size: many
cdr3_nt: TGCGCCAGCAGCTTGGTTCCTAGCGGGAGCGACGAGACCCAGTACTTC; cdr3_aa: CASSLVPSGSDETQYF; v_call: TRBV5-1; j_call: TRBJ2-5; d_call: TRBD2; clone_size: many
cdr3_nt: TGTGCCAGCAGCCCTGGGCGTCGGACTAGCGGGACCAATGAGCAGTTCTTC; cdr3_aa: CASSPGRRTSGTNEQFF; v_call: TRBV7-9; j_call: TRBJ2-1; d_call: TRBD2; clone_size: NA